The 32 T cell receptor beta chains reported below all come from one sample, sequenced in a study of OX40 agonist ivuxolimab in advanced cancers. The library was built by means of the immunoSEQ multiplex PCR assay. TCRdb took over this immuneACCESS table, retaining in-frame rearrangements with V and J assigned. Such tables are incomplete; in checked studies, under half of the missing clones stem from an unresolved V gene, and the remainder is unexplained. The sample table shows 34,000 or so clones, and under 90% are seen once. Over 1.1% of the sample rests with the top ten. The sequencing here drew on CD4+ or CD8+ T cells sorted from blood, taken in a trial of the OX40 agonist ivuxolimab. The receptors shown here come from an adult with an advanced solid tumor such as melanoma, head and neck, liver or kidney cancer.

The rearrangement joins TRBV7-2 to TRBJ2-4; TRBD1 matches at 8 bases. This CDR3 has 17 residues. Germline V gives CDR1 SGHTA, CDR2 FQGNSA. With V trimmed by 2 bases and J by 2 bases, 8 bases remained unmatched. This CDR3 is CASSLTRRGQTKNIQYF. The DNA for the CDR3 is TGTGCCAGCAGCTTAACCCGCAGGGGGCAAACCAAAAACATTCAGTACTTC.

The chain couples TRBV27 to TRBJ2-7; D is undetermined. V was shortened by 6 bases and J by 6 bases, with 18 bases between the two germline ends. Germline lookup yields CDR1 MNHEY and CDR2 SMNVEV (reference sequence). The CDR3 is 14 amino acids. CDR3 coding DNA: TGTGCCAGCAGCTCCCGGTTCGGCGCCTTCGAGCAGTACTTC. Translation gives CASSSRFGAFEQYF.

The DNA for the CDR3 is TGTGCCAGCAGTTCGTACAGGGGACCCTTGATTGGCTATGGCTACACCTTC. Encoded protein: CASSSYRGPLIGYGYTF. This rearrangement joins TRBV27 to TRBJ1-2; 7 nucleotides align to TRBD1. J gave up 4 bases and V 4 bases, and 15 bases lay outside the gene matches. The CDR3 contains 17 residues. Germline CDR1 MNHEY, CDR2 SMNVEV (reference sequence).

V usage is TRBV19 and J usage is TRBJ2-2; the match to TRBD1 covers 10 bases. V shed 9 bases and J 7 bases; nucleotides not matched to a gene: 11. Germline assignment: CDR1 LNHDA and CDR2 SQIVND (reference sequence). This CDR3 spans 15 amino acids. The CDR3 is CASQTGTGVGGELFF. The DNA of the CDR3 is TGTGCCAGCCAGACCGGGACAGGGGTCGGCGGGGAGCTGTTTTTT.

This clone was seen once. The chain has TRBV6-5 and TRBJ1-3, with D maybe TRBD1 (6 bases). CDR3 length: 15 amino acids. With 4 bases removed from V and 0 bases from J, the gap between germline ends came to 10 bases. The germline V gene has CDR1 MNHEY and CDR2 SVGAGI. The CDR3 region has the DNA TGTGCCAGCAGTTCCACGACAGGCTCTGGAAACACCATATATTTT. Encoded protein: CASSSTTGSGNTIYF.

This chain joins TRBV28 and TRBJ2-1, with D hard to call. V was trimmed by 3 bases and J by 7 bases, leaving 4 bases between them. This CDR3 is 11 amino acids long. Germline values: CDR1 MDHEN, CDR2 SYDVKM. The CDR3 loop reads CASSFFNEQFF. CDR3 DNA sequence: TGTGCCAGCAGTTTTTTTAATGAGCAGTTCTTC.

The chain uses TRBV13 and TRBJ1-2; D is perhaps TRBD1 (5 bases). The V gene lost 1 base and the J gene lost 6 bases, with 9 bases spanning the gap. Germline CDR1 and CDR2: PRHDT and FYEKMQ (reference sequence). The CDR3 is 13 amino acids. The CDR3 loop reads CASSLAGGNGYTF. The CDR3 DNA follows: TGTGCCAGCAGCTTAGCGGGGGGGAATGGCTACACCTTC.

The chain employs TRBV27 and TRBJ2-2; D possibly corresponds to TRBD1 (6 bases). CDR3 length: 15 amino acids. The germline CDR1 and CDR2 sequences are MNHEY and SMNVEV (reference sequence). Trimming took off 6 bases at V and 2 bases at J, with 13 bases between the two ends. The chain's CDR3 is CASSPRTVNTGELFF. Written as DNA, the CDR3 is TGTGCCAGCAGCCCCCGGACAGTCAACACCGGGGAGCTGTTTTTT.

This clone occurred once. The chain carries TRBV5-4 and TRBJ2-5; a weak D match, TRBD2 (5 bases). The CDR3 length is 15 residues. V lost 4 bases and J 1 base, leaving 14 bases between the germline ends. The germline V gene has CDR1 SGHNT and CDR2 YYREEE (reference sequence). The CDR3 sequence: CASSPDTSTQETQYF. CDR3 nucleotide sequence: TGTGCCAGCAGCCCAGATACTAGTACCCAAGAGACCCAGTACTTC.

This clone was seen once. The chain recombines TRBV5-5 with TRBJ2-3; D remains unclear. CDR1 and CDR2 (germline): SGHKS, YYEKEE (reference sequence). This CDR3 spans 13 amino acids. The germline V and J ends were trimmed by 3 bases and 0 bases, with 5 bases remaining between them. The CDR3 loop reads CASSSPSTDTQYF. The CDR3 coding sequence is TGTGCCAGCAGCTCCCCGAGCACAGATACGCAGTATTTT.

The sample holds a few counts of this clone. V usage is TRBV9 and J usage is TRBJ2-5, with 9 bases identical to TRBD1. After removal of 4 bases from V and 4 bases from J, the junction contained 11 bases not matched to a gene. The V gene's germline CDR1 is SGDLS and CDR2 YYNGEE. This CDR3 has 16 residues. The CDR3 region has the DNA TGTGCCAGCAGCCTTCGTCCCGGGACAGGGTTAGAGACCCAGTACTTC. It yields the protein CASSLRPGTGLETQYF.

The CDR3: CASSVGPEDTQYF. The DNA for the CDR3 is TGTGCCAGCAGCGTAGGCCCAGAAGATACGCAGTATTTT. The rearrangement uses TRBV9 and TRBJ2-3, with no clear D. Per germline, CDR1 SGDLS and CDR2 YYNGEE. Trimming stripped 0 bases from V and 5 bases from J, with 7 bases between. The CDR3 extends over 13 amino acids. The entire variable domain, with the rest obtained from reference TRBV9 and TRBJ2-3, is as follows: DSGVTQTPKHLITATGQRVTLRCSPRSGDLSVYWYQQSLDQGLQFLIQYYNGEERAKGNILERFSAQQFPDLHSELNLSSLELGDSALYFCASSVGPEDTQYFGPGTRLTVL.

The chain combines TRBV6-5 with TRBJ1-2, with 7 bases fitting TRBD1. V was clipped by 6 bases and J by 1 base; unmatched bases: 2. The CDR3 loop spans 13 amino acids. Germline V gives CDR1 MNHEY, CDR2 SVGAGI. The CDR3 sequence is CASRGQVNYGYTF. CDR3 DNA sequence: TGTGCCAGCAGAGGACAGGTTAACTATGGCTACACCTTC.

This chain joins TRBV4-1 and TRBJ2-3; TRBD1 agrees at 9 bases. V shed 4 bases, J shed 3 bases, and the junction held 5 bases outside the gene matches. Germline-derived CDR1 and CDR2 are MGHRA and YSYEKL. The CDR3 has 15 residues. This CDR3 is CASSPRDRATDTQYF. The CDR3 region has the DNA TGCGCCAGCAGCCCCCGGGACAGGGCTACAGATACGCAGTATTTT.

In regard to this clone: A single base separates this from a much larger clone, so it may be a read error. The chain is built from TRBV18 and TRBJ1-4; tentative D call: TRBD1 (6 bases). Looked up from germline, CDR1 is KGHSH and CDR2 is LQKENI. The CDR3 is 17 amino acids. V was trimmed by 4 bases and J by 0 bases, leaving 15 bases between them. CDR3 in DNA: TGTGCCAGCTCACTCTATCAGGGGCCTGCAACTAATGAAAAACTGTTTTTT. This codes for CASSLYQGPATNEKLFF. Using reference TRBV18 and TRBJ1-4 for the parts outside the CDR3, the full variable domain is NAGVMQNPRHLVRRRGQEARLRCSPMKGHSHVYWYRQLPEEGLKFMVYLQKENIIDESGMPKERFSAEFPKEGPSILRIQQVVRGDSAAYFCASSLYQGPATNEKLFFGSGTQLSVL.

This rearrangement joins TRBV5-1 to TRBJ1-2; possible D gene TRBD1, 6 bases. The V end was cut by 0 bases, the J end by 5 bases, with 14 bases between. This CDR3 contains 15 residues. Germline V gene lookup returns CDR1 SGHRS and CDR2 YFSETQ. CDR3 amino acids: CASSLAPGEGYGYTF. The CDR3 DNA follows: TGCGCCAGCAGCTTGGCCCCAGGGGAAGGGTATGGCTACACCTTC.

This clone has just one count. This sequence joins TRBV27 and TRBJ2-7; D not resolved. The length of the CDR3 is 14 residues. The V gene lost 3 bases and the J gene lost 0 bases, with 9 bases spanning the gap. Germline-derived CDR1 and CDR2 are MNHEY and SMNVEV (reference sequence). CDR3 sequence reads: CASSFGPDSYEQYF. The CDR3 nucleotides read TGTGCCAGCAGTTTTGGACCAGACTCCTACGAGCAGTACTTC.

This clone was seen only a few times. V and J are TRBV7-8 and TRBJ1-2; possibly TRBD1 for D (5 bases). CDR3 length: 13 residues. The ends were cut back, 5 bases at V and 7 bases at J, with 14 bases in the middle. Per the germline V gene, CDR1 is SGHVS and CDR2 is FQNEAQ. The CDR3 protein is CASSPRDLFGYTF. The CDR3 DNA is TGTGCCAGCAGCCCCAGGGACCTTTTTGGCTACACCTTC.

V usage is TRBV10-3 and J usage is TRBJ2-7, with 8 bases identical to TRBD1. Germline V lookup: CDR1 ENHRY, CDR2 SYGVKD. The CDR3 consists of 15 residues. V trimming: 6 bases; J trimming: 7 bases; junction bases outside the gene matches: 14. The CDR3 spells CAIRGNGQGASEQYF. Here the CDR3 DNA reads TGTGCCATCAGGGGAAACGGCCAGGGGGCGAGTGAGCAGTACTTC.

This chain links TRBV5-6 with TRBJ2-3; D is undetermined. Germline V gives CDR1 SGHDT, CDR2 YYEEEE. Trimming removed 7 bases at V and 1 base at J, with 16 bases between. The CDR3 contains 15 residues. The CDR3 reads CASGVYVSGTDTQYF. The CDR3 region has the DNA TGTGCCAGCGGCGTTTACGTATCGGGCACAGATACGCAGTATTTT.

The rearrangement links TRBV11-2 to TRBJ1-2; 7 bases align to TRBD1. The V segment lost 3 bases and the J segment 0 bases; nucleotides outside the gene matches: 1. The length of the CDR3 is 14 residues. Germline V lookup: CDR1 SGHAT, CDR2 FQNNGV. CDR3 DNA: TGTGCCAGCAGCTTTACAGGGGCTAACTATGGCTACACCTTC. This gives the protein CASSFTGANYGYTF.

The genes are TRBV27 and TRBJ2-1; 12 nucleotides match TRBD2. The ends lost 5 bases at V and 8 bases at J; junction bases unmatched: 10. Per germline, CDR1 MNHEY and CDR2 SMNVEV (reference sequence). The CDR3 spans 16 residues. The CDR3 sequence: CASSPALAGGPYEQFF. The CDR3 bases are TGTGCCAGCAGTCCCGCCCTAGCGGGAGGGCCCTATGAGCAGTTCTTC.

This clone has a handful of counts. The J gene is TRBJ2-7, the V gene TRBV5-1, with TRBD1 matching over 7 bases. V lost 0 bases, J lost 5 bases, and 5 bases stayed unmatched. CDR1 SGHRS and CDR2 YFSETQ come from the germline V gene. The CDR3 has 14 residues. The CDR3: CASSLGVGGDEQYF. The CDR3 nucleotides are TGCGCCAGCAGCTTGGGGGTAGGGGGCGACGAGCAGTACTTC.

V gene TRBV2 combines with J gene TRBJ2-5, with TRBD2 matching 9 bases. The V gene end was trimmed by 10 bases and the J gene end by 4 bases; junction bases not matched to a gene: 4. The CDR3 sequence is 12 residues long. CDR1 is SNHLY and CDR2 is FYNNEI in the germline V gene. The CDR3 reads CAIQTSGETQYF. The CDR3 nucleotides are TGTGCCATTCAGACTAGCGGAGAGACCCAGTACTTC.

The chain recombines TRBV27 with TRBJ2-7, with 8 bases identical to TRBD2. Germline CDR1 MNHEY, CDR2 SMNVEV (reference sequence). V shed 6 bases, J shed 0 bases, and the junction held 7 bases outside the gene matches. CDR3 size: 15 residues. The CDR3 spells CASRAQRGSSYEQYF. As DNA, the CDR3 is TGTGCCAGCAGAGCTCAGCGGGGGAGCTCCTACGAGCAGTACTTC.

The chain has TRBV5-1 and TRBJ2-5, with D possibly matching TRBD1 (6 bases). This CDR3 contains 15 residues. Germline V gene sequence: CDR1 SGHRS, CDR2 YFSETQ. The germline V and J ends were trimmed by 4 bases and 0 bases, with 13 bases remaining between them. This CDR3 is CASSTSDRYQETQYF. The CDR3 DNA reads as TGCGCCAGCAGCACCAGTGACAGGTACCAAGAGACCCAGTACTTC.

The sample holds a few counts of this clone. The V gene is TRBV27, the J gene TRBJ2-6; D remains ambiguous. Trimming pared 8 bases from V and 0 bases from J, leaving 11 bases between. There are 15 residues in the CDR3. Germline V gives CDR1 MNHEY, CDR2 SMNVEV (reference sequence). Here the CDR3 DNA reads TGTGCCAGCCGTAGAACCTACTCTGGGGCCAACGTCCTGACTTTC. Protein product: CASRRTYSGANVLTF.

This chain uses TRBV19 with TRBJ2-5; 7 bases agree with TRBD1. The germline V gene encodes CDR1 LNHDA and CDR2 SQIVND (reference sequence). This CDR3 spans 14 amino acids. V was clipped by 3 bases and J by 5 bases; unmatched bases: 6. CDR3 sequence: CASSMRQGSETQYF. CDR3 nucleotides: TGTGCCAGTAGTATGCGACAGGGATCGGAGACCCAGTACTTC.

The genes are TRBV5-1 and TRBJ1-1; 8 nucleotides match TRBD1. Germline values: CDR1 SGHRS, CDR2 YFSETQ. This CDR3 comprises 14 residues. Losses at the gene ends were 1 base for V and 4 bases for J; bases not matched to a gene: 3. CDR3 sequence: CASSLRTGTTEAFF. CDR3 nucleotide sequence: TGCGCCAGCAGCTTGAGGACAGGGACCACTGAAGCTTTCTTT.

The rearrangement joins TRBV5-8 to TRBJ1-5; TRBD1 is a possible D gene (6 bases). This CDR3 is 15 amino acids long. The V gene's germline CDR1 is SGHTS and CDR2 YDEGEE. V lost 3 bases to trimming and J lost 0 bases, with 10 bases between them. In DNA, the CDR3 is TGTGCCAGCAGCTGGGGGCGTGATAGCAATCAGCCCCAGCATTTT. It translates to CASSWGRDSNQPQHF.

In its sample, this clone is medium-sized. J is TRBJ2-3 and V is TRBV9; TRBD2 agrees at 11 bases. V gave up 2 bases and J gave up 0 bases; unmatched junction bases: 5. Germline-derived CDR1 and CDR2 are SGDLS and YYNGEE. CDR3 length equals 17 residues. CDR3 loop: CASSVTSGGASTDTQYF. In DNA form, the CDR3 reads TGTGCCAGCAGCGTTACTAGCGGGGGTGCTAGCACAGATACGCAGTATTTT.

The V call is TRBV14, the J call TRBJ2-1, with D tentatively TRBD2 (5 bases). Per germline, CDR1 SGHDN and CDR2 FVKESK. This CDR3 contains 13 residues. V shed 7 bases and J shed 4 bases, with 11 bases lying between them. Here the CDR3 reads CASTMTGYNEQFF. The CDR3 DNA follows: TGTGCCAGCACCATGACGGGATACAATGAGCAGTTCTTC.